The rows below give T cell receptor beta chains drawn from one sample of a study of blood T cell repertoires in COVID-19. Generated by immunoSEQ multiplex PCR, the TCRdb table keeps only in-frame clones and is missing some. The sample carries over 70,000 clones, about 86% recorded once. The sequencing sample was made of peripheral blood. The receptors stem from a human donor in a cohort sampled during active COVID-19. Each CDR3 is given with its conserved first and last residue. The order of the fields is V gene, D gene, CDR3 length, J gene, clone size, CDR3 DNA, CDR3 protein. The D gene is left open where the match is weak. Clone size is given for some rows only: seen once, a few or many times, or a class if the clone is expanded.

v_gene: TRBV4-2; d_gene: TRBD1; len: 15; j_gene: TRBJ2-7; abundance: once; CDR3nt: TGTGCCAGCAGCTTCCGGGACAGGGGGCTCGACGAGCAGTACTTC; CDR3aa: CASSFRDRGLDEQYF
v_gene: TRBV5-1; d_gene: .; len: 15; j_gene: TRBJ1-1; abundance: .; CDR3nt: TGCGCCAGCAGCCCCCGGGCAGGCAGGGACACTGAAGCTTTCTTT; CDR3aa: CASSPRAGRDTEAFF
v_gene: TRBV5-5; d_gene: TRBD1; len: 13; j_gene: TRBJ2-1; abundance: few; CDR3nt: TGTGCCAGCAGCTTTGACAGGGGCAATGAGCAGTTCTTC; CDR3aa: CASSFDRGNEQFF
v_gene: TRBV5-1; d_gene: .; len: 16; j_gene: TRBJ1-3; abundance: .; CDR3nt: TGCGCCAGCAGCTTGGCGGGGTTGAGCTCTGGAAACACCATATATTTT; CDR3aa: CASSLAGLSSGNTIYF
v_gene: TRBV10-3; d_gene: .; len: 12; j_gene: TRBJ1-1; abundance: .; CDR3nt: TGTGCCATCAGTGAGGCGGGGACTGAAGCTTTCTTT; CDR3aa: CAISEAGTEAFF
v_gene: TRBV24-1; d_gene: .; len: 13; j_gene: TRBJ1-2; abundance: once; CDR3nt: TGTGCCACCAGTGATCCGAGTAACTATGGCTACACCTTC; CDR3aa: CATSDPSNYGYTF
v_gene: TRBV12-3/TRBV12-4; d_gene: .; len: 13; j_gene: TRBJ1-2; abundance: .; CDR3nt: TGTGCCAGCAGTTTAAAACAGGGATTGGGCTACACCTTC; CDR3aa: CASSLKQGLGYTF
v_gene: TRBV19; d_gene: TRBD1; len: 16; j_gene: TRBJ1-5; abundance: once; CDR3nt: TGTGCCAGTAGTATCCGGGACAGTGTTAGCTCTCAGCCCCAGCATTTT; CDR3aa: CASSIRDSVSSQPQHF
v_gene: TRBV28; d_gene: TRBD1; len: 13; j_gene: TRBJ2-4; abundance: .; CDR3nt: TGTGCCAGCAGTTTTGGACAGGGGCCCATTCAGTACTTC; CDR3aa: CASSFGQGPIQYF
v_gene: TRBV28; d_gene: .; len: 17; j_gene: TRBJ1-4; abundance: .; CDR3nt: TGTGCCAGCAGTTTAGTAGGTTGGCAGGGGCGAGATGAAAAACTGTTTTTT; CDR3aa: CASSLVGWQGRDEKLFF
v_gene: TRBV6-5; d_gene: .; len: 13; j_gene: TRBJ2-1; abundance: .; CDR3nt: TGTGCCAGCAGTTACACAGGGTACAATGAGCAGTTCTTC; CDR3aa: CASSYTGYNEQFF
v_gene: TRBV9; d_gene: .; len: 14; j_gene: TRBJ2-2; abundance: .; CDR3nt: TGTGCCAGCAGCGCCGCCCAGGAAACCGGGGAGCTGTTTTTT; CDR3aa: CASSAAQETGELFF
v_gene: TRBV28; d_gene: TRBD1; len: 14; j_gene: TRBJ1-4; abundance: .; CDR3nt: TGTGCCAGCAGTCCACCGGGACAGCCAGAAAAACTGTTTTTT; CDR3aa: CASSPPGQPEKLFF
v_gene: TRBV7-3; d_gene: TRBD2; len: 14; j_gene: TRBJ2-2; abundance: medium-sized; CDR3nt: TGTGCCAGCAGCCCGGGAGGGAACACCGGGGAGCTGTTTTTT; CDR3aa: CASSPGGNTGELFF
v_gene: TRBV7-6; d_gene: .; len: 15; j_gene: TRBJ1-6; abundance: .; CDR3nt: TGTGCCAGCAGCTTAGCAGAGGGTCTCAATTCACCCCTCCACTTT; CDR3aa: CASSLAEGLNSPLHF
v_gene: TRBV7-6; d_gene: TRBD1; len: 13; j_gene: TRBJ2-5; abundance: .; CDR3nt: TGTGCCAGCAGCGTGGACAGGGACGAGACCCAGTACTTC; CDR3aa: CASSVDRDETQYF
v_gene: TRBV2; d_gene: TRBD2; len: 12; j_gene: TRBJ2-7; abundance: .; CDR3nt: TGTGCCAGGGGACTAGCGGGCTACGAGCAGTACTTC; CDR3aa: CARGLAGYEQYF
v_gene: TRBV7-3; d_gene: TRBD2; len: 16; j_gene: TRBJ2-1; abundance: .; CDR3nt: TGTGCCAGCAGCTCCAAAGCGGGAGGTGAAAGGAATGAGCAGTTCTTC; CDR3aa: CASSSKAGGERNEQFF
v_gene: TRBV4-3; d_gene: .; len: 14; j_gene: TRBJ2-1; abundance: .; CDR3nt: TGCGCCAGCAGCCGACAAGATAACAGGGATGAGCAGTTCTTC; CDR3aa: CASSRQDNRDEQFF
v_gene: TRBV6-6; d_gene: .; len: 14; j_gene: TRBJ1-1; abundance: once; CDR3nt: TGTGCCAGCAGTTACCGGGGTGAGGGCACTGAAGCTTTCTTT; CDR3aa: CASSYRGEGTEAFF
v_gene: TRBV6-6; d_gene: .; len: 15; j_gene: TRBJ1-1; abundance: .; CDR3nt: TGTGCCAGCTGGGTCATCGGGACAACGAACACTGAAGCTTTCTTT; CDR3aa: CASWVIGTTNTEAFF
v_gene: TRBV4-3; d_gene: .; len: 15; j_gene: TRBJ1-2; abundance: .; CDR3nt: TGCGCCAGCAGCCAAGATCTACAGACCAACTATGGCTACACCTTC; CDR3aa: CASSQDLQTNYGYTF
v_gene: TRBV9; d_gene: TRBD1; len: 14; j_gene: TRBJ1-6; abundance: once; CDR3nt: TGTGCCAGCAGCGTCGGGACAGACAATTCACCCCTCCACTTT; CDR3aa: CASSVGTDNSPLHF
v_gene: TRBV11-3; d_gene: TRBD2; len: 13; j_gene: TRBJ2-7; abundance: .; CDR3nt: TGTGCCAGCAGCTTCGCTGGGGGGGGCGAGCAGTACTTC; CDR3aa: CASSFAGGGEQYF